Below are 15 T cell receptor beta chains sequenced from a single sample in a study of cytomegalovirus exposure and HLA in healthy donors (dated by TCRdb to 2016 to 2017). The library was generated by the immunoSEQ multiplex PCR assay. A mixture of 60 forward primers for TCR Vbeta segments and 13 reverse primers for TCR Jbeta segments was used in the multiplex PCR. TCRdb provides this immuneACCESS table in a form limited to in-frame rearrangements. Some clones are lacking; in checked studies, under half of them reflect an unresolved V gene, and why the rest are absent is not known. This sample is represented by about 210,000 clones; about 81% of them were singletons. The ten largest account for 4.5% to 7% of the sample. Sequenced sample: PBMCs. The receptors were gathered from a man aged 35-49 years in good health and CMV-seropositive.

The V gene is TRBV7-3, the J gene TRBJ2-5; 7 bases are shared with TRBD1. J lost 5 bases, V lost 2 bases, and 11 bases had no gene match. The CDR3 spans 16 residues. The germline CDR1 and CDR2 sequences are SGHTA and FQGTGA. CDR3 coding DNA: TGTGCCAGCAGCTTAGGTATTGGGGGACAGAAGGAGACCCAGTACTTC. This encodes CASSLGIGGQKETQYF.

This clone was observed once. The chain combines TRBV19 with TRBJ2-1; tentatively, D is TRBD2 (6 bases). The CDR3 consists of 15 residues. CDR1 is LNHDA and CDR2 is SQIVND in the germline V gene (reference sequence). V gave up 6 bases and J gave up 2 bases, with 14 bases separating them. The CDR3 spells CASRNHRLAYNEQFF. CDR3 bases: TGTGCCAGTAGAAATCACAGACTAGCCTACAATGAGCAGTTCTTC.

The chain links TRBV9 to TRBJ1-4; TRBD1 aligns across 7 bases. This CDR3 region has 16 residues. The V segment lost 4 bases and the J segment 4 bases; nucleotides outside the gene matches: 10. The germline CDR1 and CDR2 sequences are SGDLS and YYNGEE. CDR3 residues: CASSLSHTGVNEKLFF. The CDR3 coding sequence is TGTGCCAGCAGCCTCAGCCACACAGGGGTTAATGAAAAACTGTTTTTT.

The chain combines TRBV7-8 with TRBJ1-1; 7 nucleotides align to TRBD1. V lost 4 bases to trimming and J lost 0 bases; unmatched junction nucleotides: 11. CDR3 length: 17 amino acids. Germline CDR1 SGHVS, CDR2 FQNEAQ. CDR3 bases: TGTGCCAGCAGCTCCAGGGGGGACGGATACATGAACACTGAAGCTTTCTTT. Protein product: CASSSRGDGYMNTEAFF.

This clone was counted once. Germline is not matched at one junction end, which may reflect a read error. CDR3 sequence reads: CASSPGLAGDNEQFF. In DNA form, the CDR3 reads TGTGCTAGCAGCCCGGGACTAGCGGGAGACAATGAGCAGTTCTTC. The V and J genes are TRBV7-7 and TRBJ2-1; 14 bases match TRBD2. The germline gives CDR1 SSHAT, CDR2 FNYEAQ (reference sequence). The CDR3 loop spans 15 amino acids.

A single count supports this clone. The chain combines TRBV7-9 with TRBJ1-3, with a tentative D call TRBD1 (6 bases). Germline assignment: CDR1 SEHNR and CDR2 FQNEAQ (reference sequence). The germline V and J ends were trimmed by 2 bases and 2 bases, with 10 bases remaining between them. The CDR3 length is 15 residues. The CDR3: CASSLQGGTGNTIYF. In DNA, the CDR3 is TGTGCCAGCAGCTTACAAGGGGGTACTGGAAACACCATATATTTT.

V gene TRBV19 combines with J gene TRBJ1-5; 10 bases agree with TRBD1. J lost 0 bases, V lost 5 bases, and 7 bases had no gene match. This CDR3 is 17 amino acids long. From germline, CDR1 is LNHDA and CDR2 SQIVND (reference sequence). In DNA, the CDR3 is TGTGCCAGTAGTCCAAAGGACAGGGGGGTTAGCAATCAGCCCCAGCATTTT. Residues: CASSPKDRGVSNQPQHF. The full variable domain, with the rest looked up from reference TRBV19 and TRBJ1-5, is DGGITQSPKYLFRKEGQNVTLSCEQNLNHDAMYWYRQDPGQGLRLIYYSQIVNDFQKGDIAEGYSVSREKKESFPLTVTSAQKNPTAFYLCASSPKDRGVSNQPQHFGDGTRLSIL.

The rearrangement links TRBV7-2 to TRBJ2-2; tentatively, D is TRBD2 (6 bases). V shed 5 bases and J shed 5 bases, with 12 bases lying between them. The CDR3 consists of 14 residues. Germline CDR1 SGHTA, CDR2 FQGNSA. In DNA, the CDR3 is TGTGCCAGCAGCCCCCCTCTAGCGACCGGGGAGCTGTTTTTT. Translation: CASSPPLATGELFF.

The chain links TRBV6-5 to TRBJ1-4, with D possibly TRBD1 on 5 matching bases. This CDR3 is 15 amino acids long. Germline V gene sequence: CDR1 MNHEY, CDR2 SVGAGI. V was cut by 0 bases and J by 6 bases, with 11 bases left in between. The CDR3 region is CASSYSGGTHEKLFF. The CDR3 coding sequence is TGTGCCAGCAGTTACTCCGGGGGAACCCATGAAAAACTGTTTTTT.

The CDR3 DNA is TGTGCCAGCTCACCGGGGGACAGCCCTCGGCAGCAGTACTTC. Protein product: CASSPGDSPRQQYF. This chain links TRBV18 with TRBJ2-7; TRBD1 matches 7 bases. This CDR3 is built from 14 residues. Per germline, CDR1 KGHSH and CDR2 LQKENI. After removal of 3 bases from V and 8 bases from J, the junction contained 10 bases not matched to a gene. Filled out from reference TRBV18 and TRBJ2-7, the complete variable domain reads NAGVMQNPRHLVRRRGQEARLRCSPMKGHSHVYWYRQLPEEGLKFMVYLQKENIIDESGMPKERFSAEFPKEGPSILRIQQVVRGDSAAYFCASSPGDSPRQQYFGPGTRLTVT.

This clone has just one count. The rearrangement uses TRBV7-2 and TRBJ2-2, with a weak D call TRBD2 (6 bases). Germline CDR1 reads SGHTA; CDR2 reads FQGNSA. The CDR3 runs 16 residues. Trimming stripped 1 base from V and 2 bases from J, with 11 bases between. The CDR3 here is CASSLGSSVNTGELFF. The CDR3 DNA is TGTGCCAGCAGCTTAGGTTCTAGCGTTAACACCGGGGAGCTGTTTTTT.

This clone came up once. The chain is built from TRBV18 and TRBJ2-3; the match to TRBD2 covers 7 bases. Trimming took 0 bases from V and 5 from J; bases not matched to a gene: 8. The CDR3 is made up of 16 amino acids. The germline V gene encodes CDR1 KGHSH and CDR2 LQKENI. In nucleotides, the CDR3 is TGTGCCAGCTCACCACCGAGTGAGGTAGCGGGAGATACGCAGTATTTT. Translating it yields CASSPPSEVAGDTQYF.

The CDR3 is CASSRGPEAFF. CDR3 DNA sequence: TGTGCCAGCAGCAGGGGCCCTGAAGCTTTCTTT. The chain links TRBV6-1 to TRBJ1-1, with D possibly being TRBD1 (6 bases). Germline CDR1 reads MNHNS; CDR2 reads SASEGT. The CDR3 is made up of 11 amino acids. Trimming pared 6 bases from V and 6 bases from J, leaving 8 bases between.

This chain connects TRBV2 to TRBJ1-1, with D perhaps matching TRBD1 (5 bases). The CDR3 is made up of 14 amino acids. Germline loops: CDR1 SNHLY, CDR2 FYNNEI. V was trimmed by 4 bases and J by 4 bases, leaving 13 bases between them. The CDR3 region has the DNA TGTGCCAGCAGTGGGAAAGGGGTGGGCACTGAAGCTTTCTTT. It yields the protein CASSGKGVGTEAFF.

This chain links TRBV15 with TRBJ2-1; TRBD2 matches 10 bases. V trimming: 1 base; J trimming: 7 bases; junction bases outside the gene matches: 4. Germline V gene lookup returns CDR1 LNHNV and CDR2 YYDKDF (reference sequence). CDR3 size: 15 residues. CDR3 amino acids: CATSRGLAGGNEQFF. DNA of the CDR3: TGTGCCACCAGCAGAGGACTAGCGGGTGGGAATGAGCAGTTCTTC.